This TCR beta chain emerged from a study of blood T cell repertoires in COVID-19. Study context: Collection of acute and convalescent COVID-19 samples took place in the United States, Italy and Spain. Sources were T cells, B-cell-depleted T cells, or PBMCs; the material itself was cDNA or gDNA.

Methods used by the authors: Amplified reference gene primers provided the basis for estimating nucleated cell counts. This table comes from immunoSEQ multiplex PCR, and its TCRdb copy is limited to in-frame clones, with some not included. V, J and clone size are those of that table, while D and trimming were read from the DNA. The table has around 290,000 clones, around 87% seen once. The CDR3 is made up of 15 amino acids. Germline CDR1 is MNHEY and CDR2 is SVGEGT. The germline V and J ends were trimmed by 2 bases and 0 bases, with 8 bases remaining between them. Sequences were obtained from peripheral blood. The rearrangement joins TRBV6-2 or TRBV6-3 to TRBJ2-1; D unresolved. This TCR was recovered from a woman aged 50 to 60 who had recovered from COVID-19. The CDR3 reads CASSYGAVSYNEQFF. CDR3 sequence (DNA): TGTGCCAGCAGTTACGGCGCGGTCTCCTACAATGAGCAGTTCTTC.